This T cell receptor beta chain is from a study of control samples from healthy donors and cancer patients. The germline V gene encodes CDR1 GTSNPN and CDR2 SVGIG (reference sequence). CDR3 length equals 12 residues. With 4 bases removed from V and 5 bases from J, the gap between germline ends came to 10 bases. The protocol was immunoSEQ multiplex PCR, while the TCRdb copy is restricted to in-frame clones and leaves out a portion. The sample shows about 160,000 clones, approximately 94% of them seen only once. This clone was detected once. The receptor was derived from a man between 60 and 75 years old with colorectal cancer. The sequenced sample consisted of PBMCs. The chain combines TRBV30 with TRBJ2-3; D unresolved. This CDR3 is CAWTSPGDTQYF. CDR3 bases: TGTGCCTGGACCAGCCCGGGAGATACGCAGTATTTT.